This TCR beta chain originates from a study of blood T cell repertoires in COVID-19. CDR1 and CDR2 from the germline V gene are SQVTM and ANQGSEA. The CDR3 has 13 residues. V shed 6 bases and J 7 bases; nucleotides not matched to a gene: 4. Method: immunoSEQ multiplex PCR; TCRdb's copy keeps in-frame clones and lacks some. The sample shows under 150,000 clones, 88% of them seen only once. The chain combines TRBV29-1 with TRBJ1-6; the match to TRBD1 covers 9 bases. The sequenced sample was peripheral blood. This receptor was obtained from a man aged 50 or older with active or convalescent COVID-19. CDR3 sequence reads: CSVGTGLNSPLHF. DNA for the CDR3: TGCAGCGTAGGGACAGGGCTAAATTCACCCCTCCACTTT.